The present T cell receptor (beta chain) was sequenced within a study of T cell responses to AZD1222 COVID-19 vaccine. Overall study findings and caveats: Spike-specific TCR breadth and depth rose after two AZD1222 doses. Vaccine-related CD4 TCRs covered spike, predominating at 160-218 and 743-854. Reports indicate that nearly half of spike-specific TCRs are directed at unmutated variant regions. Donor demographics were predominantly white British with a female majority; clonal diversity may be underestimated.

This clone was recorded a few times. What it binds is not known. Sequencing was performed with immunoSEQ multiplex PCR; in TCRdb, only in-frame clones are kept and a portion is missing. The table includes almost 50,000 clones, 65% to 85% detected once. The CDR3 is 14 amino acids. In germline, CDR1 is MRHNA, CDR2 SNTAGT. V lost 3 bases, J lost 4 bases, and 12 bases lay in between. This specimen consisted of peripheral blood, obtained on day 0 of MenACWY control vaccination. This TCR was sampled from an adult in good health. J is TRBJ1-1 and V is TRBV6-4; the D gene is possibly TRBD1 (6 bases). CDR3 protein: CASSEAGEGTEAFF. CDR3 DNA sequence: TGTGCCAGCAGTGAGGCAGGGGAGGGCACTGAAGCTTTCTTT.